This TCR beta chain came from a study of a mutant IDH1 vaccine in newly diagnosed glioma. Overall study: Radiotherapy alone preceded vaccination by 4-6 weeks; alternatively, vaccination started with temozolomide cycles. The treated population exhibited a male proportion of roughly 60%, a female proportion of about 38%, and a mean age of about 40 years.

Measured with immunoSEQ multiplex PCR; TCRdb has only the in-frame clones, and not every one. The data contain fewer than 70,000 clones, more than 80% of them singletons. Findings of the study overall: Of the patients, less than 95% had vaccine-induced immune responses.

This clone was observed a few times. The antigen is not known. The CDR3 is 14 residues long. V trimming: 2 bases; J trimming: 6 bases; junction bases outside the gene matches: 5. Germline V gene lookup returns CDR1 MNHEY and CDR2 SMNVEV (reference sequence). Time point reported: week 11, during vaccination. The vaccine gave 300 ug of a 20-mer mutant IDH1 peptide subcutaneously per dose. The specimen comprised PBMCs, sampled from a glioma patient whose treatment included an IDH1 peptide vaccine. The chain recombines TRBV27 with TRBJ2-7; 9 bases are a match to TRBD2. This clonotype originated in a man aged 25 to 40 with glioma. The CDR3 nucleotides read TGTGCCAGCAGTTTAAGACTAGCGGAGGGCGAGCAGTACTTC. It specifies CASSLRLAEGEQYF.